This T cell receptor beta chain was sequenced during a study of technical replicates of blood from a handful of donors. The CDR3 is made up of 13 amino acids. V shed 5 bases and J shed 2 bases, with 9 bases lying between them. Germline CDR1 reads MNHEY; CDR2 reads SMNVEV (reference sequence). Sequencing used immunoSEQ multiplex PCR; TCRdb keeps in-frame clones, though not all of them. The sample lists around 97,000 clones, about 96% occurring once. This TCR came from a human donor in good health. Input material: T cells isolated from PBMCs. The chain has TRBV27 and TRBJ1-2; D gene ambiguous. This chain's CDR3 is CASSVYGNYGYTF. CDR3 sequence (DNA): TGTGCCAGCAGTGTCTACGGGAACTATGGCTACACCTTC.